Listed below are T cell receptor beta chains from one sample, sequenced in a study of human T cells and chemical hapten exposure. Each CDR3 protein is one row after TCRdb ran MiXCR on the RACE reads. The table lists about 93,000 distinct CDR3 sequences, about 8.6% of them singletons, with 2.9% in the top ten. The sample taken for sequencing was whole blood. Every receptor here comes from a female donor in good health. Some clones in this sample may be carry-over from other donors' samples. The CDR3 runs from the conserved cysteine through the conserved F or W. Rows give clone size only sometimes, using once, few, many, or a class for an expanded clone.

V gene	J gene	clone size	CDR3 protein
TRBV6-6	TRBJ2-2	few	CASSYTTGELFF
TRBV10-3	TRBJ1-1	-	CAIQGANTEAFF
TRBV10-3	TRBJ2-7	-	CAISERDEQYF
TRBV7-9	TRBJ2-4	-	CVTEGQMGIQYF
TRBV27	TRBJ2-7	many	CASSTSPQYEQYF
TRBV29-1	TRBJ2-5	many	CSAEQGPETQYF
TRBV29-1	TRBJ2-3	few	CSVEEWLRDTQYF
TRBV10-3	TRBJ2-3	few	CASGTSGTDTQYF
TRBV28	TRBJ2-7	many	CASSPGQLDSYEQYF
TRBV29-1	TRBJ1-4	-	CSATHVVGEKLFF
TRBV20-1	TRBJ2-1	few	CSALRGERGDEQFF
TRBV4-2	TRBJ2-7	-	CASSSGQGSYEQYF
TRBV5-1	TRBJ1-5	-	CASSAGTGTNQPQHF
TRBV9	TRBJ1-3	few	CASSGPGGSGNTIYF
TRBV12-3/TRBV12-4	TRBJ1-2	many	CASTLTGNNGYTF
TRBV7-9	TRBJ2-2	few	CASSLAAGATGELFF
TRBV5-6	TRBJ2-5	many	CASSNQETQYF
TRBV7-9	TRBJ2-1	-	CASSPGTSGRENEQFF
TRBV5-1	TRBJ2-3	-	CASSPGGVRTDTQYF
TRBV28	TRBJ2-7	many	CASSLTSSYEQYF
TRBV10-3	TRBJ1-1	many	CAIMGGSGESAEAFF
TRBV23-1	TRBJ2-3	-	CASSQNFSATDTQYF
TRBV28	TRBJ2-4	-	CASSGIAKNIQYF
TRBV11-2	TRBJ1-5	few	CASSLGWTGRNQPQHF
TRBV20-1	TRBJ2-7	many	CSASATSSDEQYF
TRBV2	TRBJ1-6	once	CASSWDRRDSPLHF
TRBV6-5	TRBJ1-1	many	CASSSNGVRIGAFF